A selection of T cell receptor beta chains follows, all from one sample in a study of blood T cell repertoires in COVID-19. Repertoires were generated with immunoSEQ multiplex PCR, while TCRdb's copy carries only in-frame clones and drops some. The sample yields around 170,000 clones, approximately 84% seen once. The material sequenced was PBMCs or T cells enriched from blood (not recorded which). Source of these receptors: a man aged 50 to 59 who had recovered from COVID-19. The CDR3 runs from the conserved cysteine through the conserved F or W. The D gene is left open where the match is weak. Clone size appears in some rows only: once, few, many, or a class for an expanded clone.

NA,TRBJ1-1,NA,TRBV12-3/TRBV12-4,TGTGCCAGCAGCGGACAGAGGGAAGCTTTCTTT,CASSGQREAFF
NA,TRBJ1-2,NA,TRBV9,TGTGCCAGCAGCCCACGGGTCAACTATGGCTACACCTTC,CASSPRVNYGYTF
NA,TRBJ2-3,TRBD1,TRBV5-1,TGCGCCAGCAGCTTGGAAGGGGACAGGGGCACAGATACGCAGTATTTT,CASSLEGDRGTDTQYF
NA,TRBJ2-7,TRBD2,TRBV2,TGTGCCAGCAGTGGTCTCGCGGGGGTGGGCCGACACGAGCAGTACTTC,CASSGLAGVGRHEQYF
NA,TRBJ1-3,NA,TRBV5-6,TGTGCCAGCAGCTTGTATCGTGGCACAGGAAACACCATATATTTT,CASSLYRGTGNTIYF
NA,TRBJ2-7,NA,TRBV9,TGTGCCAGCAGCGCATCAGACAGGCCGCTCTACGAGCAGTACTTC,CASSASDRPLYEQYF
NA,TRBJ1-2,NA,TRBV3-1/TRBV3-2,TGTGCCAGCAGCCCCCCGTCTGGCTACACCTTC,CASSPPSGYTF
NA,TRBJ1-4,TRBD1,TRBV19,TGTGCCAGTAGTAGAGGACAGGGCCCAACTAATGAAAAACTGTTTTTT,CASSRGQGPTNEKLFF
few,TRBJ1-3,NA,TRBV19,TGTGCCAGCCGTACTTCTAGCTCTGGAAACACCATATATTTT,CASRTSSSGNTIYF
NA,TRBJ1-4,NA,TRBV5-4,TGTGCCAGCAGCTCCAAAACTACAGTACTAGGTGAAAAACTGTTTTTT,CASSSKTTVLGEKLFF
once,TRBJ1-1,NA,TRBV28,TGTGCCAGCAGTTTGATAGTCAGGGACACTGAAGCTTTCTTT,CASSLIVRDTEAFF
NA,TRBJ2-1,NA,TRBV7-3,TGTGCCAGCAGCTTATCCGATGAGCAGTTCTTC,CASSLSDEQFF
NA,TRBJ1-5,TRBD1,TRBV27,TGTGCCAGCAGTTCGCATACGGGACAGCGGTCCTTAGGCAATCAGCCCCAGCATTTT,CASSSHTGQRSLGNQPQHF
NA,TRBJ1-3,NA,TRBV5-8,TGTGCCAGCAGACTGTCCCAGCCTAGCTCTGGAAACACCATATATTTT,CASRLSQPSSGNTIYF
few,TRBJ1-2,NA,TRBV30,TGTGCCTGGAGTTGGCAGAACTATGGCTACACCTTC,CAWSWQNYGYTF
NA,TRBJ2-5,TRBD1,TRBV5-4,TGTGCCAGCAGGATGGACAGCTCAGGGGGAACCCAGTACTTC,CASRMDSSGGTQYF
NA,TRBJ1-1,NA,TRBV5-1,TGCGCCAGCAGCATATCCACAGGGAGAACTGAAGCTTTCTTT,CASSISTGRTEAFF
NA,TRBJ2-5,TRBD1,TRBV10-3,TGTGCCATCAGTGGGACAGGGGCAGAGACCCAGTACTTC,CAISGTGAETQYF
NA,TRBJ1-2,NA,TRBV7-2,TGTGCCAGCAGCGTTACAGGGAGGGAAGGCTACACCTTC,CASSVTGREGYTF
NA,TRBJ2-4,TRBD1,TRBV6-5,TGTGCCAGCAGTCGGGACAGGGAGATTCAGTACTTC,CASSRDREIQYF
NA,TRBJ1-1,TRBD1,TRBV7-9,TGTGCCAGCAGCTTAGCCATCAGGGGGCCTGACACTGAAGCTTTCTTT,CASSLAIRGPDTEAFF
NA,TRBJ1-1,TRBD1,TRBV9,TGTGCCAGCAGCGTAGCGGGGACAGGGCTCGCCACTGAAGCTTTCTTT,CASSVAGTGLATEAFF
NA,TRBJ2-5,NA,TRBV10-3,TGTGCCATCAGTGGTCAGTACCAAGAGACCCAGTACTTC,CAISGQYQETQYF
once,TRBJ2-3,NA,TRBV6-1,TGTGCCAGCAGTGAACGATGGGGGGATAGCACAGATACGCAGTATTTT,CASSERWGDSTDTQYF
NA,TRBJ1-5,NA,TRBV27,TGTGCCAGCAGCCGTTATAGCAATCAGCCCCAGCATTTT,CASSRYSNQPQHF
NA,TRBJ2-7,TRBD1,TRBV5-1,TGCGCCAGCAGACCCGCAGGGGGCCCCTACGAGCAGTACTTC,CASRPAGGPYEQYF
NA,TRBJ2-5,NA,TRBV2,TGTGCCTCCATGGGACTCCAAGAGACCCAGTACTTC,CASMGLQETQYF
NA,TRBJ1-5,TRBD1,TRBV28,TGTGCCAGCAGCGGGACAGGGGGCCATCAGCCCCAGCATTTT,CASSGTGGHQPQHF
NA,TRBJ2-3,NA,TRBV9,TGTGCCAGCAGCGGCGGGACTAGCACAGATACGCAGTATTTT,CASSGGTSTDTQYF
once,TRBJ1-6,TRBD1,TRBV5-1,TGCGCCAGCAGCTTGGCCGAAGGACAGGGGGGTTCACCCCTCCACTTT,CASSLAEGQGGSPLHF
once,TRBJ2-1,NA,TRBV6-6,TGTGCCAGCAGTTACCCGATTGGGGGGATCTACAATGAGCAGTTCTTC,CASSYPIGGIYNEQFF
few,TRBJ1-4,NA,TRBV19,TGTGCCAGTAGTATACTGCCAGCAACTAATGAAAAACTGTTTTTT,CASSILPATNEKLFF
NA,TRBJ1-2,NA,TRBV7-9,TGTGCCAGCTGGGAGGGGGGGGCAGCTAACTATGGCTACACCTTC,CASWEGGAANYGYTF
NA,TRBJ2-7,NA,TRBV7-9,TGTGCCAGCAGCCCGGACAGAACCTACGAGCAGTACTTC,CASSPDRTYEQYF
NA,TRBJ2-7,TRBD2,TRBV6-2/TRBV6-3,TGTGCCAGCAGTTACTCCAGGCTAGCGGGCCGCTCCTACGAGCAGTACTTC,CASSYSRLAGRSYEQYF
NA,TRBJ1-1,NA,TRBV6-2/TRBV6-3,TGTGCCAGCAGTTACCGGGTCAGCCCGGGAACTGAAGCTTTCTTT,CASSYRVSPGTEAFF
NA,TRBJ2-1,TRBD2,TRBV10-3,TGTGCCATCAGTGGTCGACTAGCCCGGTTCAGCAATGAGCAGTTCTTC,CAISGRLARFSNEQFF
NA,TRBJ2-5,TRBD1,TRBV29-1,TGCAGCGTTGAAGAGACAGGGTTGGGTGAGACCCAGTACTTC,CSVEETGLGETQYF
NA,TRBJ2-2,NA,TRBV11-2,TGTGCCAGCAAGGGGGAGGAGCTGTTTTTT,CASKGEELFF
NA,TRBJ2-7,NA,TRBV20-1,TGCAGTGCTAGTATTAGGCAGGGCCGAGACTACGAGCAGTACTTC,CSASIRQGRDYEQYF
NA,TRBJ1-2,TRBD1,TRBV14,TGTGCCAGCAGGGTGGGCGCCGTGGGGACAGGGAATGGCTACACCTTC,CASRVGAVGTGNGYTF
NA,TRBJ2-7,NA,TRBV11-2,TGTGCCAGCAGCTCCACAGGAGCCTACGAGCAGTACTTC,CASSSTGAYEQYF
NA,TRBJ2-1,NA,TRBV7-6,TGTGCCAGCAGCTTAGAGGGCTCGGGGTCCTACAATGAGCAGTTCTTC,CASSLEGSGSYNEQFF
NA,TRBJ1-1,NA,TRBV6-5,TGTGCCAGCAGTCTCGGACAGAAAGCTTTCTTT,CASSLGQKAFF
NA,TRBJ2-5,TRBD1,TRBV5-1,TGCGCCAGCAGCAAAATGCGGACAGGATCAGAGACCCAGTACTTC,CASSKMRTGSETQYF
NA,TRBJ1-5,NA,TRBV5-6,TGTGCCAGCAGCTTGTCGACGGGAGCCTATAGCAATCAGCCCCAGCATTTT,CASSLSTGAYSNQPQHF
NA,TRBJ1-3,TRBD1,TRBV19,TGTGCCAGTAGTACCGGACAGGGGGCTACTGGAAACACCATATATTTT,CASSTGQGATGNTIYF
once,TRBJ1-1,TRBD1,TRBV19,TGTGCCAGTAGGGGACAGGCCACTGAAGCTTTCTTT,CASRGQATEAFF
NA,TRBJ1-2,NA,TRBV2,TGTGCCAGCACTGTACCGGGTGCCGCCCTTGGCTACACCTTC,CASTVPGAALGYTF
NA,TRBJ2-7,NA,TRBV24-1,TGTGCCACCAGTTCTGGCACCTACGAGCAGTACTTC,CATSSGTYEQYF
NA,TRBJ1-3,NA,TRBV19,TGTGCCAGTAGTGGCTCCTCTGGAAACACCATATATTTT,CASSGSSGNTIYF
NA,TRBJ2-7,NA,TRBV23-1,TGCGCCAGCAGTCGAGTCTACGAGCAGTACTTC,CASSRVYEQYF